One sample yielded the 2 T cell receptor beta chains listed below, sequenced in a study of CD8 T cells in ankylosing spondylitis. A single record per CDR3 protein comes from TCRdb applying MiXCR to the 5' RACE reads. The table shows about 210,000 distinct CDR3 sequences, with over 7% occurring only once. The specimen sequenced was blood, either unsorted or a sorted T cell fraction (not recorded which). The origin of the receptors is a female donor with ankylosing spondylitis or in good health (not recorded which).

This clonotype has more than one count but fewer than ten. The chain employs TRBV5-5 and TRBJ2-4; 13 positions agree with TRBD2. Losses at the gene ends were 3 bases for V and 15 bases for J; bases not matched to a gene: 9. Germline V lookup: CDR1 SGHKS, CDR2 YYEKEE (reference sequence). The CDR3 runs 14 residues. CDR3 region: CASSSGLAGLGWYF. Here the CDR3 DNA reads TGTGCCAGCAGCTCGGGACTAGCGGGACTTGGTTGGTACTTC.

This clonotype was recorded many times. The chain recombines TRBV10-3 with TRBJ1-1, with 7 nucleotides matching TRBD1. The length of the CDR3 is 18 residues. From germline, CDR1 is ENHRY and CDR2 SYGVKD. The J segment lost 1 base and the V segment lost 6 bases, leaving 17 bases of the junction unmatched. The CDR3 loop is CAISPSRRGQAENTEAFF. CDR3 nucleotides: TGTGCCATCAGCCCCAGTAGGAGGGGGCAGGCCGAGAACACTGAAGCTTTCTTT.